This section outlines one T cell receptor (beta chain) sequence together with its context. Original handling: Cell counts per sample came from amplifying reference gene primers. Assay: immunoSEQ multiplex PCR; the TCRdb copy retains only in-frame clones and omits some. V, J and clone size are taken as reported in that table, and D and trimming were inferred from the DNA itself. There are fewer than 200,000 clones in the sample; roughly 80% occur only once, and roughly 7% lies in the top ten. The sample is drawn from a study of blood T cell repertoires in COVID-19. Whole-study context: Samples taken during acute and convalescent COVID-19 were collected in the United States, Italy and Spain. The cDNA or gDNA used as material had been derived from T cells, B-cell-depleted T cells, or PBMCs.

The junction had 15 bases not matched to a gene; V was cut back by 4 bases and J by 3 bases. Germline CDR1 and CDR2: MNHNS and SASEGT. CDR3 size: 18 residues. The sequence came from a human donor in a cohort sampled during active COVID-19. The rearrangement links TRBV6-1 to TRBJ1-5; 7 bases agree with TRBD1. Material: peripheral blood. CDR3 residues: CASSAIRDSILHNQPQHF. CDR3 sequence (DNA): TGTGCCAGCAGTGCAATAAGGGACAGCATCTTGCACAATCAGCCCCAGCATTTT.